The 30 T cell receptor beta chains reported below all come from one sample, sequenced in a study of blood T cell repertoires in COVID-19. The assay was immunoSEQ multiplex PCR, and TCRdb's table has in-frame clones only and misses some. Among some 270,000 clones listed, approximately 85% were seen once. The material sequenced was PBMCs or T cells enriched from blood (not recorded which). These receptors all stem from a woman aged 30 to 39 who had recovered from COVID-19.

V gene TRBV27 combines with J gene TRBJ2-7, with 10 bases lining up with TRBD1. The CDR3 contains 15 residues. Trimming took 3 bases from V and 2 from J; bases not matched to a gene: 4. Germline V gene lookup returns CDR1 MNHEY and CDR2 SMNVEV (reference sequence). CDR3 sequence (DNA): TGTGCCAGCAGTTTGGCCGGGACAGGGGCCTACGAGCAGTACTTC. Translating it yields CASSLAGTGAYEQYF.

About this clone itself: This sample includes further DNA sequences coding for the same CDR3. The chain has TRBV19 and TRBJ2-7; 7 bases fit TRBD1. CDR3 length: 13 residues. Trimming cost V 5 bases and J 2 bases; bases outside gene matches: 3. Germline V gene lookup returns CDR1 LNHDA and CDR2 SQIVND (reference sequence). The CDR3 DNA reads TGTGCCAGTAGTCCAACAGGGGCCTACGAGCAGTACTTC. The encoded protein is CASSPTGAYEQYF. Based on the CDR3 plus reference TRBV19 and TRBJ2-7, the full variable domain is DGGITQSPKYLFRKEGQNVTLSCEQNLNHDAMYWYRQDPGQGLRLIYYSQIVNDFQKGDIAEGYSVSREKKESFPLTVTSAQKNPTAFYLCASSPTGAYEQYFGPGTRLTVT.

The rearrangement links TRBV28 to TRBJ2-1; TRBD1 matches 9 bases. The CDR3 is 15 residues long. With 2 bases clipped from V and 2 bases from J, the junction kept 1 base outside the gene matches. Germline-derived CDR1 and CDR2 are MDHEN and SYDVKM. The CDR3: CASSLDRGAYNEQFF. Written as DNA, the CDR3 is TGTGCCAGCAGTTTAGACAGGGGGGCCTACAATGAGCAGTTCTTC. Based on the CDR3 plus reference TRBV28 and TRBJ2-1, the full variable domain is DVKVTQSSRYLVKRTGEKVFLECVQDMDHENMFWYRQDPGLGLRLIYFSYDVKMKEKGDIPEGYSVSREKKERFSLILESASTNQTSMYLCASSLDRGAYNEQFFGPGTRLTVL.

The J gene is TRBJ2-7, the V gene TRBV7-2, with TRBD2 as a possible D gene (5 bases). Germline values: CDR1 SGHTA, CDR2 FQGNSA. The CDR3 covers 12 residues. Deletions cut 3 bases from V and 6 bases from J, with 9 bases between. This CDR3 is CASSLSRAEQYF. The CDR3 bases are TGTGCCAGCAGCTTGTCGCGGGCCGAGCAGTACTTC.

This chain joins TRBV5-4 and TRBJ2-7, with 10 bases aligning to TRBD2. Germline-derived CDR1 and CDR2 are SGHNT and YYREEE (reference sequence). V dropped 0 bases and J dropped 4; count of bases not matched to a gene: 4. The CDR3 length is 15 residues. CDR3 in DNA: TGTGCCAGCAGCTTGGCGCTGACTAGCGGGTACGAGCAGTACTTC. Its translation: CASSLALTSGYEQYF. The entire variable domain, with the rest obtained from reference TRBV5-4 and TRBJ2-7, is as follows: ETGVTQSPTHLIKTRGQQVTLRCSSQSGHNTVSWYQQALGQGPQFIFQYYREEENGRGNFPPRFSGLQFPNYSSELNVNALELDDSALYLCASSLALTSGYEQYFGPGTRLTVT.

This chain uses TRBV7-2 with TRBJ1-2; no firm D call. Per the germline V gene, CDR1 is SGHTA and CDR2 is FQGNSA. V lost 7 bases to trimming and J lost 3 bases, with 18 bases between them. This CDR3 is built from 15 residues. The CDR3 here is CASIPDPGSDYGYTF. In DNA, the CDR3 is TGTGCCAGCATCCCAGATCCGGGTTCCGACTATGGCTACACCTTC.

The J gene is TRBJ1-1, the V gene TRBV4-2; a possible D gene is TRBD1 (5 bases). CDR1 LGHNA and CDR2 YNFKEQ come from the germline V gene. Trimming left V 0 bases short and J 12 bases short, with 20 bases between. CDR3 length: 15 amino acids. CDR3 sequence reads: CASSQEPGQGGWSFF. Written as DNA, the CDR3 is TGTGCCAGCAGCCAAGAACCAGGGCAGGGAGGTTGGTCTTTCTTT.

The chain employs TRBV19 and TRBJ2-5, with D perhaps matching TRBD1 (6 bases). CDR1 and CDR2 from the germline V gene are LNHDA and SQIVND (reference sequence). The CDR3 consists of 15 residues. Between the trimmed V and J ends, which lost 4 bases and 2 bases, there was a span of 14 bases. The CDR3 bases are TGTGCCAGTAGTACCGTTCCGGGACAACAAGAGACCCAGTACTTC. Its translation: CASSTVPGQQETQYF.

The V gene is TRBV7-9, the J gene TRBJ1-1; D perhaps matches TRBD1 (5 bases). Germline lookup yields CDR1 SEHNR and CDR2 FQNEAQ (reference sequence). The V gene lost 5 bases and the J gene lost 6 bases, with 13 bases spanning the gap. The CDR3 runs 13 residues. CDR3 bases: TGTGCCAGCAGCAGGGCTAGGGACTCTGAAGCTTTCTTT. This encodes CASSRARDSEAFF.

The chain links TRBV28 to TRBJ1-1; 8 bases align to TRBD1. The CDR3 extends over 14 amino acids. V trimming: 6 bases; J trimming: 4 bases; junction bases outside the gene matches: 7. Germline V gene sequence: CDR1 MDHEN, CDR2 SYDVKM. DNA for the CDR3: TGTGCCAGCAGCCCTACCGACAGGGGCACTGAAGCTTTCTTT. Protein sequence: CASSPTDRGTEAFF.

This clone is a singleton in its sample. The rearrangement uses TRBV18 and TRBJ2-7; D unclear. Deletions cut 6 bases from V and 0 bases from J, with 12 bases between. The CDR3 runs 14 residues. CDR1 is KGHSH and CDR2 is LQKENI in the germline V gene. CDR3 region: CASSPIQSSYEQYF. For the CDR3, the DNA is TGTGCCAGCTCGCCAATACAGAGCTCCTACGAGCAGTACTTC.

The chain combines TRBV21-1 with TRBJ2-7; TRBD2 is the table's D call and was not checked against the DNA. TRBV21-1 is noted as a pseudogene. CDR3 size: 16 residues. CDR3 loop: CASSSGTSGSHYEQYF. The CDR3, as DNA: TGTGCCAGCAGCAGTGGGACTAGCGGGAGTCACTACGAGCAGTACTTC.

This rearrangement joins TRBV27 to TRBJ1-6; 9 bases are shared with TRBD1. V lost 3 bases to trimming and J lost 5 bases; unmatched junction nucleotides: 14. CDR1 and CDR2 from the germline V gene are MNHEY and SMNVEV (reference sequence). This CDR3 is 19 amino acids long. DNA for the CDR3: TGTGCCAGCAGTTTTGGGCGATCGGGACAGGGAGGGAATAATTCACCCCTCCACTTT. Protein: CASSFGRSGQGGNNSPLHF.

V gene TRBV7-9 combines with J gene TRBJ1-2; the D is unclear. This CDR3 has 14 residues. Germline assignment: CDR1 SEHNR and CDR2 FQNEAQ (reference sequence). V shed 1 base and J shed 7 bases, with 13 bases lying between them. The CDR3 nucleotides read TGTGCCAGCAGCTTAGTTGGCAGTGGCCGTGGCTACACCTTC. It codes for CASSLVGSGRGYTF.

The CDR3 loop reads CASSNPRGGNTEAFF. CDR3 bases: TGTGCCAGCAGTAATCCACGGGGGGGGAACACTGAAGCTTTCTTT. The rearrangement uses TRBV6-5 and TRBJ1-1, with D tentatively TRBD1 (5 bases). The CDR3 consists of 15 residues. CDR1 is MNHEY and CDR2 is SVGAGI in the germline V gene. The V end lost 5 bases, the J end lost 1 base, and 14 bases lay between the germline ends.

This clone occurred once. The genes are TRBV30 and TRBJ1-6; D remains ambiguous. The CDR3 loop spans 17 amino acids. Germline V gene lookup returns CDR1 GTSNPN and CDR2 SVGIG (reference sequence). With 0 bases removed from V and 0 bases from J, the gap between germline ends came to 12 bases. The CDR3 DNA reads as TGTGCCTGGAGTGTTGGTAGCGATAGCTCCTATAATTCACCCCTCCACTTT. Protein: CAWSVGSDSSYNSPLHF. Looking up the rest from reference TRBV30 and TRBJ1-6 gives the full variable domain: SQTIHQWPATLVQPVGSPLSLECTVEGTSNPNLYWYRQAAGRGLQLLFYSVGIGQISSEVPQNLSASRPQDRQFILSSKKLLLSDSGFYLCAWSVGSDSSYNSPLHFGNGTRLTVT.

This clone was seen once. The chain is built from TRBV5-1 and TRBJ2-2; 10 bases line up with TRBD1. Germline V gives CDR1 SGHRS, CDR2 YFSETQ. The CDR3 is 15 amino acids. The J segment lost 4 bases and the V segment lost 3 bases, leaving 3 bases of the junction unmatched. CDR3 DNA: TGCGCCAGCAGCTGGGGACAGGGGAGCACCGGGGAGCTGTTTTTT. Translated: CASSWGQGSTGELFF. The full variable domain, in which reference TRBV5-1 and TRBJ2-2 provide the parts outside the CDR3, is KAGVTQTPRYLIKTRGQQVTLSCSPISGHRSVSWYQQTPGQGLQFLFEYFSETQRNKGNFPGRFSGRQFSNSRSEMNVSTLELGDSALYLCASSWGQGSTGELFFGEGSRLTVL.

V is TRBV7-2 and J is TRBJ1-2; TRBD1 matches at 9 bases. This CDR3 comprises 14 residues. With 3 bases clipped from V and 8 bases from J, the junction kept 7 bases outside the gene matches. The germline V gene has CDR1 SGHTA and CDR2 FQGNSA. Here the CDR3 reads CASSLDRGIRGYTF. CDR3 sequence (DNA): TGTGCCAGCAGCTTGGACAGGGGAATCAGAGGCTACACCTTC.

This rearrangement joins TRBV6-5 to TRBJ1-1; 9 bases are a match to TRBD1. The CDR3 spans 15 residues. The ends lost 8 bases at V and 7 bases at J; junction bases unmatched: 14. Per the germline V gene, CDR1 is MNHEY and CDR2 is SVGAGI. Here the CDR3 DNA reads TGTGCCAGCTACGCCATGGAAAGGACAGGGGTTGAAGCTTTCTTT. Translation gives CASYAMERTGVEAFF.

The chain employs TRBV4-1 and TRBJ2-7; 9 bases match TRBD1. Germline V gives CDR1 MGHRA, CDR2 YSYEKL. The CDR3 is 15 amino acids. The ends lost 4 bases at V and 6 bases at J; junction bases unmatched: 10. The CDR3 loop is CASSPVLGQGSEQYF. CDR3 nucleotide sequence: TGCGCCAGCAGCCCAGTTCTGGGACAGGGATCCGAGCAGTACTTC.

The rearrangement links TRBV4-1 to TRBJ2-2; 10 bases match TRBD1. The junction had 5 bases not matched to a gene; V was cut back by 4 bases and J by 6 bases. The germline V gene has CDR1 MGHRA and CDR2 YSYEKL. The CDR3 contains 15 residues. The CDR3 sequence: CASSLRTGGPGELFF. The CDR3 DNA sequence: TGCGCCAGCAGCCTACGGACAGGGGGTCCCGGGGAGCTGTTTTTT.

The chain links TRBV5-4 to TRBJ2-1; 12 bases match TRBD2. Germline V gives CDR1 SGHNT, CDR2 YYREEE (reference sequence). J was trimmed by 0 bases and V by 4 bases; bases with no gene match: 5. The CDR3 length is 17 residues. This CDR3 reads CASSGTSGPPSYNEQFF. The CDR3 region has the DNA TGTGCCAGCAGCGGGACTAGCGGGCCCCCCTCCTACAATGAGCAGTTCTTC.

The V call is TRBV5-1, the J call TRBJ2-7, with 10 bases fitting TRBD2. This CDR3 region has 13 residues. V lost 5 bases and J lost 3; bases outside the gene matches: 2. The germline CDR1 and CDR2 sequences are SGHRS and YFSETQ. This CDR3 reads CASRAGGLYEQYF. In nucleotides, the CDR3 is TGCGCCAGCAGAGCGGGGGGGCTCTACGAGCAGTACTTC.

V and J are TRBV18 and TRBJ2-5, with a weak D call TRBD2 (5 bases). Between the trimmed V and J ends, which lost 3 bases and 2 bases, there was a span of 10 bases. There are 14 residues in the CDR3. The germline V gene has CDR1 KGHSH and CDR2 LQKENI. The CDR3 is CASSPSEPQETQYF. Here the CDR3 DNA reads TGTGCCAGCTCACCTAGCGAGCCGCAAGAGACCCAGTACTTC.

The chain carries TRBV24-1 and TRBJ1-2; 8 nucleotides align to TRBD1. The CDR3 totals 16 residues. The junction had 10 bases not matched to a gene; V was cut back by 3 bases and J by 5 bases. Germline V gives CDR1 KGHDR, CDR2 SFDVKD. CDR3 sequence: CATSDEWDRYPYGYTF. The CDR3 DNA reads TGTGCCACCAGTGATGAATGGGACAGGTACCCTTATGGCTACACCTTC.

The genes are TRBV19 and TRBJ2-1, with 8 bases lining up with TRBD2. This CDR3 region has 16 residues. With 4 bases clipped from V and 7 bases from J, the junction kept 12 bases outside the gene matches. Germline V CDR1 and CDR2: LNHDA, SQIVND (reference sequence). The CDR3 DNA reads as TGTGCCAGTAGTACCCTCGGGGGGGTTTGGATGAATGAGCAGTTCTTC. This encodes CASSTLGGVWMNEQFF.

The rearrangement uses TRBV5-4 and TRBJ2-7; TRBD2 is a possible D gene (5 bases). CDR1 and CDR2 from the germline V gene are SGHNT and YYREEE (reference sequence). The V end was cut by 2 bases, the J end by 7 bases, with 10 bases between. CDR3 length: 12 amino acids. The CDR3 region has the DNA TGTGCCAGCAGCTTATCGGGGATGGAGCAGTACTTC. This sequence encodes CASSLSGMEQYF.

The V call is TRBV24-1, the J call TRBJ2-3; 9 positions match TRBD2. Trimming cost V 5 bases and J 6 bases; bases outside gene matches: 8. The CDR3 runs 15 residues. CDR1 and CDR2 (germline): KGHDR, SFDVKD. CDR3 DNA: TGTGCCACCAGTGGCTTGGCGGGGGGGCGGGATACGCAGTATTTT. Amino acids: CATSGLAGGRDTQYF.

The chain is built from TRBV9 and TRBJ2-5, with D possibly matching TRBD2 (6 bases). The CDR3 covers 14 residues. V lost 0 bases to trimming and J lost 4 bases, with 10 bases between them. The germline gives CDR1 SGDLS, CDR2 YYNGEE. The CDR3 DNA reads TGTGCCAGCAGCGTAGTGGGGGGTCGAGAGACCCAGTACTTC. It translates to CASSVVGGRETQYF.

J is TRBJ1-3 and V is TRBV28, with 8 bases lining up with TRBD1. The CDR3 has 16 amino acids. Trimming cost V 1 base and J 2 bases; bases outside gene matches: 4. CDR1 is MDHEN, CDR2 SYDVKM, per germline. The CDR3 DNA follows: TGTGCCAGCAGTTTATACGACAGGGGCACTGGAAACACCATATATTTT. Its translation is CASSLYDRGTGNTIYF. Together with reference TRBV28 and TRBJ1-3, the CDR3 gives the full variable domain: DVKVTQSSRYLVKRTGEKVFLECVQDMDHENMFWYRQDPGLGLRLIYFSYDVKMKEKGDIPEGYSVSREKKERFSLILESASTNQTSMYLCASSLYDRGTGNTIYFGEGSWLTVV.